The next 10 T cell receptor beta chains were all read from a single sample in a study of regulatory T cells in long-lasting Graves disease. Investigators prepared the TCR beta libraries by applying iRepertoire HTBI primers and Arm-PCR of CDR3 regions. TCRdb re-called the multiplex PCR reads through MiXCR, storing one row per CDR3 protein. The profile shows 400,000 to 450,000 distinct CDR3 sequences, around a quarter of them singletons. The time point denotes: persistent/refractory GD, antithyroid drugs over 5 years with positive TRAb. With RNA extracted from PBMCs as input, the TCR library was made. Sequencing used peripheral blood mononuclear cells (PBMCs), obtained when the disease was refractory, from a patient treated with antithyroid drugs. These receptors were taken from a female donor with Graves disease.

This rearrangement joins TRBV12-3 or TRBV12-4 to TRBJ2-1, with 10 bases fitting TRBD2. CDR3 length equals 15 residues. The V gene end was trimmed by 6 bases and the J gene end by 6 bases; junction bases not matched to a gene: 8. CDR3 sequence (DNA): TGTGCCAGCAGCGTGGCTAGCGGGAGTCGCAATGAGCAGTTCTTC. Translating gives CASSVASGSRNEQFF.

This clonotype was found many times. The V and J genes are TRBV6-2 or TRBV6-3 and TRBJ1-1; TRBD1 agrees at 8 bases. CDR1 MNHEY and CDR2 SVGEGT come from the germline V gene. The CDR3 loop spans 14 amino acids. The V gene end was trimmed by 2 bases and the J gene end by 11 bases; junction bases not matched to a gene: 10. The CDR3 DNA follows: TGTGCCAGCAGTTACGGTCCAGGGGGCTTGCGGGCTTTCTTT. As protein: CASSYGPGGLRAFF.

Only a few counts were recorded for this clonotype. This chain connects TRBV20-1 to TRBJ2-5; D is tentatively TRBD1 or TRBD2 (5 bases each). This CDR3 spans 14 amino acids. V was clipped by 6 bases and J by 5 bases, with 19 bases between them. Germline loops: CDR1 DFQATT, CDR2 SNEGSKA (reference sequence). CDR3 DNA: TGCAGTGCCCAATCCCCGGGGCCGGGTGAGACCCAGTACTTC. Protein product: CSAQSPGPGETQYF.

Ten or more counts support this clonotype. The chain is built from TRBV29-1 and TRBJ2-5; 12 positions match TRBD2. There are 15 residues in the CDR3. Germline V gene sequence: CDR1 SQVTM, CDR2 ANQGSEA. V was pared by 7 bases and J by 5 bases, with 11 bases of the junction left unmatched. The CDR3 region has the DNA TGCAGCGCCCAGACTAGCGGGAGAAGTGCGGAGACCCAGTACTTC. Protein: CSAQTSGRSAETQYF.

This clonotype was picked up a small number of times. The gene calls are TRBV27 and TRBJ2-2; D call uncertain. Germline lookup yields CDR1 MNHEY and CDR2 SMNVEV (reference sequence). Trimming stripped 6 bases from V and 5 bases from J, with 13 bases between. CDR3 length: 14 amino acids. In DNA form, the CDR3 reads TGTGCCAGCAGAAACAGAGACCGGACCGGGGAGCTGTTTTTT. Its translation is CASRNRDRTGELFF.

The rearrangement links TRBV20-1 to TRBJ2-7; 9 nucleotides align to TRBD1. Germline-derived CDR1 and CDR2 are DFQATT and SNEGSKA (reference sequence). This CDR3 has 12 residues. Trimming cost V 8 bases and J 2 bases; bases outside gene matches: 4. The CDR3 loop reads CSPGQGPYEQYF. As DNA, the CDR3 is TGCAGTCCGGGACAGGGACCCTACGAGCAGTACTTC.

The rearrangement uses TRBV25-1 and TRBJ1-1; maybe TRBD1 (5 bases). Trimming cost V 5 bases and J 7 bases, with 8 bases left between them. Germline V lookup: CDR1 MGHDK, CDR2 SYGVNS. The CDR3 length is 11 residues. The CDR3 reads CASSWGLEAFF. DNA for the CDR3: TGTGCCAGCAGTTGGGGACTTGAAGCTTTCTTT.

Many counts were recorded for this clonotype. CDR3 loop: CASSGVWQGVFFDYGYTF. Written as DNA, the CDR3 is TGTGCCAGCAGTGGGGTGTGGCAGGGGGTCTTCTTTGACTATGGCTACACCTTC. The chain couples TRBV6-1 to TRBJ1-2, with TRBD1 matching over 7 bases. CDR3 size: 18 residues. The V gene end was trimmed by 4 bases and the J gene end by 3 bases; junction bases not matched to a gene: 17. CDR1 and CDR2 (germline): MNHNS, SASEGT.

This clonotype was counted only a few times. CDR3 DNA: TGTGCCAGCAGCCAAGAACGGGGTTACCCCTACGAGCAGTACTTC. The encoded protein is CASSQERGYPYEQYF. The rearrangement uses TRBV3-1 and TRBJ2-7, with D possibly TRBD2 on 5 matching bases. V was shortened by 0 bases and J by 2 bases, with 11 bases between the two germline ends. Germline CDR1 LGHDT, CDR2 YNNKEL (reference sequence). This CDR3 is built from 15 residues.

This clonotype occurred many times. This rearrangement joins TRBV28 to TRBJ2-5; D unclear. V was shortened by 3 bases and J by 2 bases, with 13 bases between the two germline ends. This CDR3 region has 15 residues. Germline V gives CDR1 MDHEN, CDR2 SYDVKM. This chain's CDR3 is CASSFSGLRQETQYF. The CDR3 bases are TGTGCCAGCAGTTTCTCTGGTCTAAGGCAAGAGACCCAGTACTTC.